This TCR beta chain derives from a study of beta chain features in type 1 diabetes (dated by TCRdb to 2017 to 2018). Some background on the complete study: Mean age, gender distribution, total cell number and subset yield were not different between patients and healthy donors. Regulatory and stem cell-like memory subsets were obtained from only 8 patients and roughly eight healthy donors, while naive and central memory subsets were obtained from all 30 or so donors. The study compared the TCRB repertoires of sorted circulating CD4+ T cell subsets in recently diagnosed type 1 diabetes patients with those in matched healthy donors. A total of 85 million to 110 million sorted cells were examined across all samples, and RNA yield correlated strongly with the number of cells per subset. General study outcomes and caveats: Sequencing cDNA rather than genomic DNA could over-represent highly expressing activated cells, although activation and CD3 levels did not differ between groups. Naive, central memory and regulatory TCRB repertoires appeared more similar among patients than among healthy donors. Fewer insertions and more nucleotide deletions at VDJ recombination sites were observed in patients with type 1 diabetes, implying thymic rearrangement abnormalities. In all four CD4+ subsets, TCRB CDR3 length was moderately but significantly shorter in type 1 diabetes patients. PCR might favor shorter templates, but patient and control samples were amplified and corrected together, so any skew would affect both groups equally. Only small numbers of individuals were included in the HLA sub-analyses, which left unresolved whether HLA type had any influence on TCRB rearrangement.

Measured from the cysteine to the phenylalanine, the CDR3 is 13 residues long. The retained sequence is limited to the CDR3, 39 bases, with the frame set at the first base. The germline V gene supplies CDR1 SGHTA and CDR2 FQGNSA. The trim is 4 bases for V and 2 bases for J, with a gap of 6 bases between the germline ends. As regards this clone: It lacks a known antigen. Nothing much larger sits one base from this clone, and base qualities are not available. Other DNA sequences within the sample encode an identical CDR3.

Each donor gave one peripheral blood draw, around 0.12 L on average, collected into heparinised tubes. A BD FACSAria II was used to sort naive, central memory, regulatory and stem cell-like memory CD4+ T cells with a panel that included CD45RO, CCR7, CD25, CD127, CD95 and CD27. Purity was above 98% for every sorted population. PBMCs were isolated immediately by Lymphoprep density gradient centrifugation and stained directly without culture. Samples were stained and sorted in pairs, with one healthy donor and one patient per experiment, so that batch effects were minimized. The entire isolated RNA was reverse transcribed using the High Capacity cDNA Reverse Transcription Kit, and thus expressed TCRB transcripts were sequenced. Naive, central memory and regulatory T cell samples underwent deep immunoSEQ sequencing, averaging about 3.57 million total reads per sample. After sorted cells were lysed in RLT buffer, RNA was extracted with DNase-treated RNeasy Micro or Mini kits, with the choice depending on cell number. Each cell subset was processed on its own to prevent cross-contamination, while patient and healthy donor samples were processed together. The immunoSEQ multiplex PCR was used to amplify TCRB sequences from cDNA, yielding 87-bp fragments that span the CDR3 region. Sequencing of the amplicons was performed on the Illumina HiSeq platform. From the authors' description of their analysis: Synthetic template baselines were used to correct PCR bias computationally, reads within Hamming distance 2 were collapsed, and singletons that could not be merged were discarded. Reads were aligned against IMGT to assign V, D and J genes, CDR3 length and insertions or deletions at six rearrangement sites. Clonotype counts were normalized to sorted cell number within each subset before computing true diversity and Gini coefficients with the tcR R package. Repertoire sharing was quantified using the overlap coefficient calculated on TCRB nucleotide sequences. In its TCRdb copy, this immuneACCESS table keeps in-frame sequences only and misses some clones. Where compared with another copy, unresolved V genes explain less than half of these, and the others have no known cause. For V, J and clone size, that table is used; D and trimming come from the DNA. The sample has around 320,000 clones on record, about 14% of them singletons. Approximately 6.7% of the sample goes to the ten largest clones.

The rearranged chain carries TRBV7-2 and TRBJ2-1, with TRBD2 as a weak D call on 5 bases. The clonotype was recovered from a man under 40 in good health. The sequencing input was central memory CD4+ T cells from blood. The CDR3 corresponds to CASSSGTYNEQFF. The DNA is as follows: TGTGCCAGCAGCTCCGGGACCTACAATGAGCAGTTCTTC.